Shown below are 29 T cell receptor beta chains from a single sample sequenced in a study of blood T cell repertoires in COVID-19. TCRdb's table, derived via immunoSEQ multiplex PCR, lists solely in-frame clones and lacks some. The sample lists approximately 61,000 clones; around 80% were seen once. The sample consisted of peripheral blood. The receptors stem from an older woman with acute or convalescent COVID-19.

The V call is TRBV5-4, the J call TRBJ2-3, with D possibly matching TRBD1 (6 bases). This CDR3 contains 14 residues. The germline V gene encodes CDR1 SGHNT and CDR2 YYREEE (reference sequence). Trimming removed 6 bases from V and 0 bases from J, with 11 bases in between. In DNA, the CDR3 is TGTGCCAGCACCCGGGACAAGAGCACAGATACGCAGTATTTT. Its protein is CASTRDKSTDTQYF.

The chain links TRBV14 to TRBJ2-1, with 9 bases fitting TRBD1. CDR3 size: 18 residues. V lost 4 bases and J lost 6; bases outside the gene matches: 16. The germline gives CDR1 SGHDN, CDR2 FVKESK. CDR3 in amino acids: CASSPRDRVGGDPNEQFF. In DNA form, the CDR3 reads TGTGCCAGCAGCCCCCGGGACAGGGTTGGGGGAGACCCCAATGAGCAGTTCTTC.

The gene calls are TRBV19 and TRBJ1-5; D might be TRBD1 (5 bases). The CDR3 is 16 amino acids. Looked up from germline, CDR1 is LNHDA and CDR2 is SQIVND (reference sequence). Trimming left V 5 bases short and J 1 base short, with 15 bases between. The CDR3 nucleotides read TGTGCCAGTAGTGAAGCCAAGGGGCAGAGCAATCAGCCCCAGCATTTT. Its protein is CASSEAKGQSNQPQHF.

The chain uses TRBV7-6 and TRBJ2-1, with TRBD2 identical over 9 bases. This CDR3 is built from 15 residues. Germline V CDR1 and CDR2: SGHVS, FNYEAQ. V trimming: 2 bases; J trimming: 2 bases; junction bases outside the gene matches: 1. CDR3 DNA: TGTGCCAGCAGCTTAAGCGGGGGGCCCTACAATGAGCAGTTCTTC. It encodes CASSLSGGPYNEQFF. Combining the CDR3 with reference TRBV7-6 and TRBJ2-1 gives the whole variable domain GAGVSQSPRYKVTKRGQDVALRCDPISGHVSLYWYRQALGQGPEFLTYFNYEAQQDKSGLPNDRFSAERPEGSISTLTIQRTEQRDSAMYRCASSLSGGPYNEQFFGPGTRLTVL.

The rearrangement uses TRBV28 and TRBJ2-1; the D gene is possibly TRBD2 (5 bases). This CDR3 has 14 residues. Trimming left V 5 bases short and J 4 bases short, with 12 bases between. The germline V gene encodes CDR1 MDHEN and CDR2 SYDVKM. CDR3 residues: CASSTPGEYNEQFF. The CDR3 coding sequence is TGTGCCAGCAGTACCCCCGGGGAATACAATGAGCAGTTCTTC.

J is TRBJ2-5 and V is TRBV6-2 or TRBV6-3; 9 positions agree with TRBD2. The germline gives CDR1 MNHEY, CDR2 SVGEGT. The CDR3 totals 16 residues. Trimming took 0 bases from V and 5 from J; bases not matched to a gene: 7. The CDR3 sequence: CASSYSTAGGQETQYF. CDR3 in DNA: TGTGCCAGCAGTTACTCGACCGCGGGGGGGCAGGAGACCCAGTACTTC.

The chain links TRBV15 to TRBJ2-2; 8 positions agree with TRBD1. There are 17 residues in the CDR3. Per germline, CDR1 LNHNV and CDR2 YYDKDF (reference sequence). Trimming at V came to 4 bases and at J to 3 bases, leaving 10 bases not matched to a gene. The CDR3, as DNA: TGTGCCACCAGCACGACAGGGGCCTTCGGCGACACCGGGGAGCTGTTTTTT. Translation: CATSTTGAFGDTGELFF. Using reference TRBV15 and TRBJ2-2 for the parts outside the CDR3, the full variable domain is DAMVIQNPRYQVTQFGKPVTLSCSQTLNHNVMYWYQQKSSQAPKLLFHYYDKDFNNEADTPDNFQSRRPNTSFCFLDIRSPGLGDTAMYLCATSTTGAFGDTGELFFGEGSRLTVL.

V is TRBV5-1 and J is TRBJ2-2, with D possibly being TRBD2 (5 bases). The CDR3 extends over 14 amino acids. CDR1 SGHRS and CDR2 YFSETQ come from the germline V gene. V was pared by 3 bases and J by 0 bases, with 6 bases between. The CDR3 here is CASSYGTNTGELFF. Here the CDR3 DNA reads TGCGCCAGCAGCTACGGGACGAACACCGGGGAGCTGTTTTTT.

The CDR3 region is CASSQDQSGGPQYF. CDR3 DNA sequence: TGTGCCAGCAGCCAAGATCAAAGCGGGGGACCGCAGTACTTC. The chain recombines TRBV3-1 (or the pseudogene TRBV3-2) with TRBJ2-7, with TRBD2 identical over 8 bases. In germline, CDR1 is LGHDT, CDR2 YNNKEL (reference sequence). The CDR3 length is 14 residues. V lost 0 bases to trimming and J lost 9 bases; unmatched junction nucleotides: 7.

The chain has TRBV5-1 and TRBJ2-2, with D perhaps matching TRBD1 (6 bases). The CDR3 totals 15 residues. Germline V gene data show CDR1 as SGHRS and CDR2 as YFSETQ. The V end lost 1 base, the J end lost 0 bases, and 7 bases lay between the germline ends. CDR3 sequence: CASSLQGTNTGELFF. In nucleotides, the CDR3 is TGCGCCAGCAGCTTGCAGGGGACGAACACCGGGGAGCTGTTTTTT.

The J gene is TRBJ1-2, the V gene TRBV29-1; TRBD1 agrees at 7 bases. The germline gives CDR1 SQVTM, CDR2 ANQGSEA. The CDR3 has 13 amino acids. Trimming cost V 7 bases and J 8 bases; bases outside gene matches: 13. Here the CDR3 reads CSADQQGSGGYTF. CDR3 in DNA: TGCAGCGCCGACCAACAGGGGTCGGGAGGCTACACCTTC.

The chain uses TRBV30 and TRBJ1-2; D uncertain. The germline V gene has CDR1 GTSNPN and CDR2 SVGIG (reference sequence). This CDR3 contains 12 residues. V was clipped by 2 bases and J by 2 bases, with 6 bases between them. CDR3 nucleotide sequence: TGTGCCTGGAGTCCCGGGAACTATGGCTACACCTTC. As protein: CAWSPGNYGYTF.

The rearrangement links TRBV30 to TRBJ1-4, with a possible D match to TRBD1 (6 bases). The CDR3 runs to 13 residues. Between the trimmed V and J ends, which lost 1 base and 12 bases, there was a span of 15 bases. Germline CDR1 GTSNPN, CDR2 SVGIG (reference sequence). The CDR3 loop is CAWSAHRGMELFF. In DNA form, the CDR3 reads TGTGCCTGGAGTGCCCATAGGGGGATGGAACTGTTTTTT.

The V call is TRBV28, the J call TRBJ1-5; perhaps TRBD1 as D (6 bases). The V end lost 2 bases, the J end lost 5 bases, and 10 bases lay between the germline ends. CDR1 and CDR2 from the germline V gene are MDHEN and SYDVKM. CDR3 size: 14 residues. The CDR3 DNA reads TGTGCCAGCAGTTTACCAGGGGACGATCAGCCCCAGCATTTT. It yields the protein CASSLPGDDQPQHF.

The chain joins TRBV5-4 to TRBJ2-3, with D possibly TRBD2 on 7 matching bases. V was trimmed by 4 bases and J by 0 bases, leaving 12 bases between them. This CDR3 has 15 residues. Germline CDR1 SGHNT, CDR2 YYREEE (reference sequence). This CDR3 reads CASSHGGPSTDTQYF. Written as DNA, the CDR3 is TGTGCCAGCAGCCACGGGGGGCCTAGCACAGATACGCAGTATTTT.

This sequence joins TRBV29-1 and TRBJ1-1; D gene unclear. CDR1 and CDR2 from the germline V gene are SQVTM and ANQGSEA. This CDR3 comprises 10 residues. Trimming cost V 3 bases and J 11 bases, with 10 bases left between them. This chain's CDR3 is CSVELEVAFF. In nucleotides, the CDR3 is TGCAGCGTTGAGTTGGAGGTGGCTTTCTTT.

The V call is TRBV11-3, the J call TRBJ1-1, with D perhaps matching TRBD1 (5 bases). Germline-derived CDR1 and CDR2 are SGHNT and YENEEA. V was pared by 3 bases and J by 2 bases, with 16 bases between. The CDR3 is made up of 16 amino acids. The CDR3: CASSFTRPGGNTEAFF. As DNA, the CDR3 is TGTGCCAGCAGCTTCACTCGACCCGGGGGAAACACTGAAGCTTTCTTT. Full variable domain (rest looked up from reference TRBV11-3 and TRBJ1-1): EAGVVQSPRYKIIEKKQPVAFWCNPISGHNTLYWYLQNLGQGPELLIRYENEEAVDDSQLPKDRFSAERLKGVDSTLKIQPAELGDSAVYLCASSFTRPGGNTEAFFGQGTRLTVV.

This chain links TRBV5-1 with TRBJ1-1; TRBD1 agrees at 11 bases. The CDR3 loop spans 15 amino acids. The V gene end was trimmed by 1 base and the J gene end by 3 bases; junction bases not matched to a gene: 2. CDR1 is SGHRS, CDR2 YFSETQ, per germline. In nucleotides, the CDR3 is TGCGCCAGCAGCTTGTGGGGACAGGGGGACACTGAAGCTTTCTTT. As protein: CASSLWGQGDTEAFF.

This clone was seen a few times. The chain has TRBV6-5 and TRBJ1-1; a possible D gene is TRBD1 (5 bases). V was clipped by 10 bases and J by 6 bases, with 15 bases between them. This CDR3 spans 12 amino acids. Per the germline V gene, CDR1 is MNHEY and CDR2 is SVGAGI. Here the CDR3 DNA reads TGTGCCACTAAGGACACCGGGCCTGAAGCTTTCTTT. Translation gives CATKDTGPEAFF.

The chain joins TRBV4-1 to TRBJ2-1; D possibly corresponds to TRBD1 (6 bases). This CDR3 comprises 16 residues. CDR1 MGHRA and CDR2 YSYEKL come from the germline V gene. Trimming shortened V by 1 base and J by 4 bases, and 14 bases separated the two germline ends. In nucleotides, the CDR3 is TGCGCCAGCAGCCAAGCCGCAGGGACAACTTACAATGAGCAGTTCTTC. It specifies CASSQAAGTTYNEQFF.

V is TRBV7-9 and J is TRBJ1-2, with TRBD1 as a possible D gene (5 bases). V was pared by 0 bases and J by 4 bases, with 12 bases between. This CDR3 has 15 residues. From germline, CDR1 is SEHNR and CDR2 FQNEAQ (reference sequence). CDR3 DNA: TGTGCCAGCAGCTTAGCTGGGGCTTACCTCTATGGCTACACCTTC. Protein sequence: CASSLAGAYLYGYTF. The whole variable domain, filled in from reference TRBV7-9 and TRBJ1-2, reads DTGVSQNPRHKITKRGQNVTFRCDPISEHNRLYWYRQTLGQGPEFLTYFQNEAQLEKSRLLSDRFSAERPKGSFSTLEIQRTEQGDSAMYLCASSLAGAYLYGYTFGSGTRLTVV.

The gene calls are TRBV18 and TRBJ1-2, with no clear D. Trimming took 3 bases from V and 3 from J, leaving 8 bases between them. The CDR3 sequence is 13 residues long. The germline gives CDR1 KGHSH, CDR2 LQKENI. The CDR3 sequence: CASSPPVDYGYTF. The CDR3 DNA follows: TGTGCCAGCTCACCCCCGGTTGACTATGGCTACACCTTC.

The V and J genes are TRBV3-1 (or the pseudogene TRBV3-2) and TRBJ1-4; D call uncertain. Germline CDR1 is LGHDT and CDR2 is YNNKEL (reference sequence). The CDR3 totals 15 residues. Trimming shortened V by 4 bases and J by 0 bases, and 9 bases separated the two germline ends. CDR3 bases: TGTGCCAGCAGCCTCCGGGTTTCAACTAATGAAAAACTGTTTTTT. Amino acid sequence: CASSLRVSTNEKLFF.

The rearrangement links TRBV2 to TRBJ2-7, with 10 bases identical to TRBD1. V dropped 6 bases and J dropped 6; count of bases not matched to a gene: 5. This CDR3 is 13 amino acids long. Germline V CDR1 and CDR2: SNHLY, FYNNEI. CDR3 nucleotides: TGTGCCAGCAGCCGGGACAGGGGAGCCGAGCAGTACTTC. The encoded protein is CASSRDRGAEQYF.

The CDR3 region has the DNA TGTGCCAGCATCCTCGGGGGGGAGCTGTTTTTT. Translating it yields CASILGGELFF. V is TRBV6-5 and J is TRBJ2-2, with D hard to call. CDR3 length: 11 residues. Per germline, CDR1 MNHEY and CDR2 SVGAGI. V was pared by 7 bases and J by 8 bases, with 8 bases between.

This chain uses TRBV6-6 with TRBJ2-1, with 10 bases aligning to TRBD1. The CDR3 runs 18 residues. V shed 6 bases and J 7 bases; nucleotides not matched to a gene: 18. Germline assignment: CDR1 MNHNY and CDR2 SVGAGI (reference sequence). The DNA of the CDR3 is TGTGCCAGCAGGCGAAAACGTTACGAGACAGGGGGCGAAAATGAGCAGTTCTTC. Its protein product is CASRRKRYETGGENEQFF.

J is TRBJ2-3 and V is TRBV4-3; D may be TRBD1 (5 bases). Per the germline V gene, CDR1 is LGHNA and CDR2 is YSLEER. This CDR3 has 14 amino acids. With 4 bases removed from V and 4 bases from J, the gap between germline ends came to 12 bases. The CDR3 nucleotides read TGCGCCAGCAGCCTAGGACAAAAACCAGATACGCAGTATTTT. Translated, it gives CASSLGQKPDTQYF.

The chain links TRBV14 to TRBJ1-2, with D possibly being TRBD1 (5 bases). Trimming removed 0 bases from V and 8 bases from J, with 16 bases in between. The CDR3 is made up of 15 amino acids. Germline V gene data show CDR1 as SGHDN and CDR2 as FVKESK. This chain's CDR3 is CASSQESIPGGGYTF. The CDR3 region has the DNA TGTGCCAGCAGCCAAGAGAGTATCCCCGGGGGGGGCTACACCTTC.

The chain couples TRBV19 to TRBJ2-3, with D possibly being TRBD2 (5 bases). The CDR3 runs to 17 residues. The germline CDR1 and CDR2 sequences are LNHDA and SQIVND (reference sequence). Trimming removed 3 bases at V and 5 bases at J, with 21 bases between. The CDR3: CASSMRKSIVRGDTQYF. Written as DNA, the CDR3 is TGTGCCAGTAGTATGCGTAAATCGATTGTACGGGGAGATACGCAGTATTTT.